Sequencing of this T cell receptor beta chain was carried out in a study of OX40 agonist ivuxolimab in advanced cancers. Findings of the study overall: In general, CD8+ T cells held more expanded clones than CD4+ did, on average. Partial responders dosed at 0.1-3.0 mg/kg displayed clonal expansion ranking among the lowest.

Notes on this clone: What it binds is unknown.

At cycle 4 day 1, cycle 7 day 1, and baseline, blood was sampled. Only in-frame clones appear in the TCRdb table, and some are missing; sequencing was by immunoSEQ multiplex PCR. Here the sample spans about 69,000 clones, about 88% being singletons. The sequencing here drew on CD4+ or CD8+ T cells sorted from blood, taken in a trial of the OX40 agonist ivuxolimab. The sequence was obtained from an adult with an advanced solid tumor such as melanoma, head and neck, liver or kidney cancer.

The CDR3 DNA reads as TGTGCCAGCAGCCACCCATCCCGGGGGGATACGCAGTATTTT. Residues: CASSHPSRGDTQYF. The genes are TRBV7-2 and TRBJ2-3; D possibly corresponds to TRBD2 (6 bases). There are 14 residues in the CDR3. V was pared by 5 bases and J by 6 bases, with 15 bases between. Germline values: CDR1 SGHTA, CDR2 FQGNSA.